This record covers a single T cell receptor (beta chain). Its antigen is undetermined. The PCR had 60 Vbeta and 13 Jbeta primers. Sequenced by immunoSEQ multiplex PCR; TCRdb stores in-frame clones only, minus some. The sample lists under 150,000 clones, about three quarters occurring once. The sample comes from a study of cytomegalovirus exposure and HLA in healthy donors. Study overall: Samples from HLA-typed donors yielded about 85 million unique TCRs in an early data release. General study points: Later analysis identified a missense DCLRE1C variant that was linked to TCR beta V- and J-gene trimming.

Unrecorded for this donor was the CMV serostatus. CDR1 is MNHEY and CDR2 is SVGAGI in the germline V gene. Unmatched junction bases numbered 4, after V lost 6 bases and J lost 6 bases. The CDR3 totals 13 residues. Sequenced: PBMCs. The clonotype originates from a human donor in good health. The rearrangement uses TRBV6-5 and TRBJ1-5; 8 positions agree with TRBD1. The CDR3 bases are TGTGCCAGCAGGCCGACAGGGGTTCAGCCCCAGCATTTT. This codes for CASRPTGVQPQHF.